Listed below are T cell receptor beta chains from one sample, sequenced in a study of cytomegalovirus exposure and HLA in healthy donors. The method was immunoSEQ multiplex PCR; TCRdb's version includes in-frame clones alone and lacks a portion of them. The table records about 160,000 clones, approximately 86% of them present only once. Sequenced sample: PBMCs. These receptors all come from a woman aged 18-30 years in good health and CMV-seronegative. CDR3s include the opening cysteine and the closing phenylalanine or tryptophan. The D gene is left open where the match is weak. Not every row has a clone size; where given, it reads once, few, many or a size class.

CDR3 DNA: TGTGCCAGCAGTGAAATTGGCGGGGGGTCGGAGACCCAGTACTTC
CDR3 protein: CASSEIGGGSETQYF
D gene: TRBD2
clone size: NA
V gene: TRBV6-1
CDR3 length: 15
J gene: TRBJ2-5

CDR3 DNA: TGTGCCAGCAGCCCAACAGGGACGGACAATGAAAAACTGTTTTTT
CDR3 protein: CASSPTGTDNEKLFF
D gene: NA
clone size: once
V gene: TRBV7-9
CDR3 length: 15
J gene: TRBJ1-4

CDR3 DNA: TGTGCCAGCAGCCTTTACGAGCAGTACTTC
CDR3 protein: CASSLYEQYF
D gene: NA
clone size: NA
V gene: TRBV25-1
CDR3 length: 10
J gene: TRBJ2-7

CDR3 DNA: TGTGCCAGCAGCTCAGGGACAGTTATCTACGAGCAGTACTTC
CDR3 protein: CASSSGTVIYEQYF
D gene: TRBD1
clone size: once
V gene: TRBV5-4
CDR3 length: 14
J gene: TRBJ2-7

CDR3 DNA: TGTGCCAGCAGCTTGGCAAGCGGTCTGGAAGCTTTCTTT
CDR3 protein: CASSLASGLEAFF
D gene: NA
clone size: NA
V gene: TRBV5-8
CDR3 length: 13
J gene: TRBJ1-1

CDR3 DNA: TGTGCCAGCAGCTTATCGGGGGGACAGGGCTACGAGCAGTACTTC
CDR3 protein: CASSLSGGQGYEQYF
D gene: TRBD1
clone size: NA
V gene: TRBV7-2
CDR3 length: 15
J gene: TRBJ2-7

CDR3 DNA: TGTGCCAGCAGTGCCCAGGGGACAAACTATGGCTACACCTTC
CDR3 protein: CASSAQGTNYGYTF
D gene: NA
clone size: once
V gene: TRBV2
CDR3 length: 14
J gene: TRBJ1-2

CDR3 DNA: TGTGCCAGCAGTCCCCCCGGACAGCGGAACACTGAAGCTTTCTTT
CDR3 protein: CASSPPGQRNTEAFF
D gene: NA
clone size: NA
V gene: TRBV28
CDR3 length: 15
J gene: TRBJ1-1

CDR3 DNA: TGCAGCGCCGGACAGGCGTCCGGAAACACCATATATTTT
CDR3 protein: CSAGQASGNTIYF
D gene: TRBD1
clone size: few
V gene: TRBV29-1
CDR3 length: 13
J gene: TRBJ1-3

CDR3 DNA: TGTGCCAGCAGCAAAGGCCGGACTAGCGGGAGCTCCTACGAGCAGTACTTC
CDR3 protein: CASSKGRTSGSSYEQYF
D gene: NA
clone size: NA
V gene: TRBV21-1
CDR3 length: 17
J gene: TRBJ2-7

CDR3 DNA: TGTGCCAGCAGCAACCGTGGACAGAGGAACACTGAAGCTTTCTTT
CDR3 protein: CASSNRGQRNTEAFF
D gene: NA
clone size: NA
V gene: TRBV7-8
CDR3 length: 15
J gene: TRBJ1-1

CDR3 DNA: TGTGCCTGGAGTGTCCAGCGACAGGGAGGCTACACCTTC
CDR3 protein: CAWSVQRQGGYTF
D gene: TRBD1
clone size: NA
V gene: TRBV30
CDR3 length: 13
J gene: TRBJ1-2

CDR3 DNA: TGTGCCAGCACCTCCCCGGCACAGGGAAAACTGTTTTTT
CDR3 protein: CASTSPAQGKLFF
D gene: NA
clone size: NA
V gene: TRBV28
CDR3 length: 13
J gene: TRBJ1-4

CDR3 DNA: TGCGCCAGCAGCTTCGGTAGCTCCTTTTCCTACGAGCAGTACTTC
CDR3 protein: CASSFGSSFSYEQYF
D gene: NA
clone size: NA
V gene: TRBV5-1
CDR3 length: 15
J gene: TRBJ2-7

CDR3 DNA: TGTGCCAGCAGTTTGTCAGGGGGTCCTGGAAACACCATATATTTT
CDR3 protein: CASSLSGGPGNTIYF
D gene: TRBD1
clone size: NA
V gene: TRBV27
CDR3 length: 15
J gene: TRBJ1-3

CDR3 DNA: TGTGCCAGCAGTTTATTGGGACAGTCAGACTCTGGGGCCAACGTCCTGACTTTC
CDR3 protein: CASSLLGQSDSGANVLTF
D gene: TRBD1
clone size: few
V gene: TRBV28
CDR3 length: 18
J gene: TRBJ2-6

CDR3 DNA: TGTGCCAGCAGCTGGGGACAGGGCTACACTGAAGCTTTCTTT
CDR3 protein: CASSWGQGYTEAFF
D gene: TRBD1
clone size: NA
V gene: TRBV7-2
CDR3 length: 14
J gene: TRBJ1-1

CDR3 DNA: TGTGCCAGCCCAAGCGCCGCAATCTCTGGGGCCAACGTCCTGACTTTC
CDR3 protein: CASPSAAISGANVLTF
D gene: NA
clone size: NA
V gene: TRBV2
CDR3 length: 16
J gene: TRBJ2-6

CDR3 DNA: TGTGCCAGCAGCTCACTACGAAAAATCTCTGGGGCCAACGTCCTGACTTTC
CDR3 protein: CASSSLRKISGANVLTF
D gene: NA
clone size: NA
V gene: TRBV11-2
CDR3 length: 17
J gene: TRBJ2-6

CDR3 DNA: TGTGCCAGCAGTTCCCTTCGACAGGGTGAAGCTTTCTTT
CDR3 protein: CASSSLRQGEAFF
D gene: TRBD1
clone size: NA
V gene: TRBV6-6
CDR3 length: 13
J gene: TRBJ1-1